The 5 T cell receptor beta chains below were found in one sample sequenced in a study of blood T cell repertoires in COVID-19 (TCRdb year 2020). Library generation was performed with the immunoSEQ multiplex PCR assay. TCRdb took over this immuneACCESS table, retaining in-frame rearrangements with V and J assigned. Such tables are incomplete; in checked studies, under half of the missing clones stem from an unresolved V gene, and the remainder is unexplained. Here the sample has 150,000 to 200,000 clones; roughly four fifths occur a single time. The ten largest clones add up to 9.5% to 12% of the sample. Specimen: peripheral blood. The receptors here all came from a man in his sixties with active or convalescent COVID-19.

The genes are TRBV5-6 and TRBJ2-5; D is perhaps TRBD2 (6 bases). The V gene's germline CDR1 is SGHDT and CDR2 YYEEEE. The germline V and J ends were trimmed by 4 bases and 2 bases, with 18 bases remaining between them. The CDR3 is 16 residues long. The CDR3 bases are TGTGCCAGCAGCCGGGTCGGTGGCGGGAAGCAAGAGACCCAGTACTTC. Translation gives CASSRVGGGKQETQYF.

The J gene is TRBJ1-2, the V gene TRBV3-1 (or the pseudogene TRBV3-2), with D uncertain. CDR3 length equals 11 residues. The V and J ends lost 6 bases and 6 bases respectively, with 8 bases between them. Germline lookup yields CDR1 LGHDT and CDR2 YNNKEL (reference sequence). As DNA, the CDR3 is TGTGCCAGCAGTTGGGGAGATGGCTACACCTTC. It specifies CASSWGDGYTF.

This clone was recorded a few times. V gene TRBV12-3 or TRBV12-4 combines with J gene TRBJ1-3; D call uncertain. There are 13 residues in the CDR3. The V end was cut by 6 bases, the J end by 4 bases, with 10 bases between. The CDR3: CASSSPGGNTIYF. In DNA form, the CDR3 reads TGTGCCAGCAGCTCGCCCGGGGGAAACACCATATATTTT.

The chain links TRBV6-5 to TRBJ1-5; a possible D gene is TRBD1 (5 bases). Germline V gives CDR1 MNHEY, CDR2 SVGAGI. The CDR3 extends over 14 amino acids. Trimming cost V 7 bases and J 0 bases, with 10 bases left between them. CDR3 nucleotide sequence: TGTGCCAGCAAAAACAGGTATAGCAATCAGCCCCAGCATTTT. This gives the protein CASKNRYSNQPQHF.

The V gene is TRBV5-6, the J gene TRBJ2-4; a weak D match, TRBD1 (6 bases). The CDR3 totals 13 residues. V lost 4 bases and J lost 7, with 12 bases in between. Per the germline V gene, CDR1 is SGHDT and CDR2 is YYEEEE. The CDR3 region has the DNA TGTGCCAGCAGCAAAACAGGGATGAACATTCAGTACTTC. It codes for CASSKTGMNIQYF.